The entry below describes one T cell receptor (beta chain). Germline V gene lookup returns CDR1 KGHSH and CDR2 LQKENI. Trimming took 5 bases from V and 2 from J; bases not matched to a gene: 7. CDR3 length equals 15 residues. This entry is derived from a study of control samples from healthy donors and cancer patients. Generated by immunoSEQ multiplex PCR, the TCRdb table keeps only in-frame clones and is missing some. This sample yields roughly 100,000 clones, of which about 91% are seen a single time; around 2.3% belongs to the top ten. The rearrangement uses TRBV18 and TRBJ2-7; 9 bases match TRBD1. Sample: blood. This receptor was obtained from a woman between 18 and 30 years old in good health. The CDR3 coding sequence is TGTGCCAGCTCAATACGGGACAGGGATACCTACGAGCAGTACTTC. Amino acid sequence: CASSIRDRDTYEQYF.